Presented here are 26 T cell receptor beta chains from one specimen sequenced in a study of shared clonotypes between healthy human individuals (dated by TCRdb to 2018 to 2020). Library prep was done by the immunoSEQ multiplex PCR assay. TCRdb re-hosts the immuneACCESS table, in-frame sequences only. Its copies lack some clones; in the studies checked, an unresolved V gene accounts for under half of them, and the cause for the rest is not known. This sample is represented by approximately 500,000 clones; 65% to 85% of them were singletons. 12% of the sample is taken by the ten largest. Sequenced input: PBMCs. These receptors all stem from a woman between 40 and 55 years old in good health. Some clones in this sample may be carry-over from other donors' samples.

V gene TRBV11-2 combines with J gene TRBJ2-7; weak D call: TRBD1 (5 bases). This CDR3 spans 14 amino acids. The V end lost 5 bases, the J end lost 0 bases, and 11 bases lay between the germline ends. Germline CDR1 reads SGHAT; CDR2 reads FQNNGV. CDR3 in amino acids: CASSQDIFSYEQYF. The DNA for the CDR3 is TGTGCCAGCAGCCAGGACATTTTCTCCTACGAGCAGTACTTC. Supplemented by reference TRBV11-2 and TRBJ2-7, the full variable domain reads EAGVAQSPRYKIIEKRQSVAFWCNPISGHATLYWYQQILGQGPKLLIQFQNNGVVDDSQLPKDRFSAERLKGVDSTLKIQPAKLEDSAVYLCASSQDIFSYEQYFGPGTRLTVT.

This clone has a single count. Being one base from a much bigger clone, this may be a read error. The chain employs TRBV21-1 and TRBJ2-7; no DNA check was done on the table's D call, TRBD2. TRBV21-1 is described as a pseudogene. The length of the CDR3 is 16 residues. CDR3 loop: CASSNFRTGGYYEQYF. CDR3 DNA: TGTGCCAGCAGCAATTTTCGGACTGGTGGCTACTACGAGCAGTACTTC.

This chain links TRBV7-9 with TRBJ1-4; 7 bases match TRBD1. The germline V gene encodes CDR1 SEHNR and CDR2 FQNEAQ (reference sequence). Trimming cost V 5 bases and J 5 bases; bases outside gene matches: 8. CDR3 length equals 15 residues. Here the CDR3 DNA reads TGTGCCAGCAGCGACCGACAGGGTGGCAATGAAAAACTGTTTTTT. Translation gives CASSDRQGGNEKLFF.

The chain recombines TRBV10-3 with TRBJ1-2; D possibly corresponds to TRBD1 (5 bases). V lost 2 bases, J lost 3 bases, and 13 bases lay in between. Germline V gene data show CDR1 as ENHRY and CDR2 as SYGVKD. The CDR3 extends over 15 amino acids. This CDR3 is CAISEEPGRDYGYTF. In DNA form, the CDR3 reads TGTGCCATCAGTGAGGAGCCGGGGCGCGACTATGGCTACACCTTC.

The chain uses TRBV10-3 and TRBJ1-5; 8 nucleotides agree with TRBD1. The CDR3 is 14 residues long. The J segment lost 1 base and the V segment lost 6 bases, leaving 2 bases of the junction unmatched. CDR1 ENHRY and CDR2 SYGVKD come from the germline V gene. The DNA for the CDR3 is TGTGCCATCAGGGGACAGGCGAGCAATCAGCCCCAGCATTTT. This sequence encodes CAIRGQASNQPQHF.

The gene calls are TRBV7-8 and TRBJ2-2; D gene unclear. Trimming stripped 11 bases from V and 5 bases from J, with 18 bases between. In germline, CDR1 is SGHVS, CDR2 FQNEAQ. This CDR3 region has 14 residues. The CDR3 DNA reads as TGTGCCGCGAGAGAGGACCCCCGGACCGGGGAGCTGTTTTTT. It specifies CAAREDPRTGELFF. The full variable domain, rest sourced from reference TRBV7-8 and TRBJ2-2, is GAGVSQSPRYKVAKRGQDVALRCDPISGHVSLFWYQQALGQGPEFLTYFQNEAQLDKSGLPSDRFFAERPEGSVSTLKIQRTQQEDSAVYLCAAREDPRTGELFFGEGSRLTVL.

This rearrangement joins TRBV5-1 to TRBJ2-3, with TRBD1 as a possible D gene (6 bases). Per germline, CDR1 SGHRS and CDR2 YFSETQ. The CDR3 consists of 15 residues. Trimming left V 7 bases short and J 2 bases short, with 17 bases between. CDR3 sequence (DNA): TGCGCCAGCTCGTGGGAAGGGGGAGTCACAGATACGCAGTATTTT. Protein: CASSWEGGVTDTQYF.

This chain links TRBV7-8 with TRBJ1-5; the D is unclear. Germline V gene sequence: CDR1 SGHVS, CDR2 FQNEAQ. Trimming left V 2 bases short and J 9 bases short, with 11 bases between. This CDR3 region has 13 residues. The chain's CDR3 is CASSLRITWPQHF. CDR3 in DNA: TGTGCCAGCAGCTTAAGAATCACTTGGCCCCAGCATTTT.

On this clone: An end of the junction differs from the germline gene, which may be a read error. The CDR3 protein is CASSLGGANPGTQYF. CDR3 nucleotide sequence: TGTGCTAGCAGCTTAGGAGGGGCCAACCCTGGGACCCAGTACTTC. The V call is TRBV7-7, the J call TRBJ2-5, with D perhaps TRBD2 (6 bases). Per the germline V gene, CDR1 is SSHAT and CDR2 is FNYEAQ (reference sequence). This CDR3 spans 15 amino acids. Full variable domain (outside the CDR3, taken from reference TRBV7-7 and TRBJ2-5): GAGVSQSPRYKVTKRGQDVTLRCDPISSHATLYWYQQALGQGPEFLTYFNYEAQPDKSGLPSDRFSAERPEGSISTLTIQRTEQRDSAMYRCASSLGGANPGTQYFGPGTRLLVL.

Notes on this clone: Germline is not matched at one junction end, which may reflect a read error. The CDR3 DNA is TGTGCCAGCAGCTTGGACCGGGCCGGCTTCGACTTC. Translating it yields CASSLDRAGFDF. The chain combines TRBV5-8 with TRBJ1-2; D not certain. Germline CDR1 reads SGHTS; CDR2 reads YDEGEE. The CDR3 loop spans 12 amino acids.

Comment on this clone: This likely traces to a read error, being one base from a far larger clone. This chain connects TRBV30 to TRBJ2-5; D ambiguous. Germline V gene sequence: CDR1 GTSNPN, CDR2 SVGIG (reference sequence). V gave up 0 bases and J gave up 5 bases, with 10 bases separating them. This CDR3 region has 13 residues. The CDR3 protein is CAWSVYLSETQYF. CDR3 sequence (DNA): TGTGCCTGGAGTGTATACCTAAGTGAGACCCAGTACTTC.

V gene TRBV11-3 combines with J gene TRBJ2-5; TRBD1 matches at 8 bases. The CDR3 runs to 14 residues. Trimming at V came to 5 bases and at J to 5 bases, leaving 7 bases not matched to a gene. Germline CDR1 SGHNT, CDR2 YENEEA. The DNA of the CDR3 is TGTGCCAGCAGCCAAGGACAGGGTTCGGAGACCCAGTACTTC. This translates into CASSQGQGSETQYF.

There are many counts of this clone. Other nucleotide sequences from this sample produce the same CDR3. V is TRBV7-2 and J is TRBJ1-5; perhaps TRBD1 as D (5 bases). The CDR3 is 13 residues long. The germline V gene encodes CDR1 SGHTA and CDR2 FQGNSA. Trimming cost V 2 bases and J 4 bases, with 6 bases left between them. The CDR3 is CASSLRGNQPQHF. CDR3 nucleotides: TGTGCCAGCAGCTTACGGGGGAATCAGCCCCAGCATTTT. The entire variable domain, with the rest obtained from reference TRBV7-2 and TRBJ1-5, is as follows: GAGVSQSPSNKVTEKGKDVELRCDPISGHTALYWYRQSLGQGLEFLIYFQGNSAPDKSGLPSDRFSAERTGGSVSTLTIQRTQQEDSAVYLCASSLRGNQPQHFGDGTRLSIL.

To note about this clone: A far larger clone is one base from this, pointing to a likely read error. Different DNA sequences within this sample yield the same CDR3. The rearrangement links TRBV4-2 to TRBJ2-7; 11 bases are shared with TRBD2. Losses at the gene ends were 3 bases for V and 3 bases for J; bases not matched to a gene: 4. The CDR3 is 15 residues long. Germline V gene lookup returns CDR1 LGHNA and CDR2 YNFKEQ. The CDR3 spells CASSHGTSGSYEQYF. DNA for the CDR3: TGTGCCAGCAGCCACGGGACTAGCGGTAGCTACGAGCAGTACTTC.

Of note for this clone: With a far larger clone one base away, a read error is the likely cause. The CDR3 ends on some other residue instead of the conserved phenylalanine or tryptophan, so this is likely a read error. This sequence joins TRBV30 and TRBJ2-7; the match to TRBD2 covers 9 bases. Germline assignment: CDR1 GTSNPN and CDR2 SVGIG (reference sequence). The CDR3 contains 16 residues. With 2 bases clipped from V and 1 base from J, the junction kept 9 bases outside the gene matches. The CDR3 loop is CAWSLYVTSGSYEQYL. The CDR3 DNA follows: TGTGCCTGGAGTCTATATGTGACTAGCGGTTCCTACGAGCAGTACTTA.

This sequence joins TRBV5-1 and TRBJ1-2; D remains ambiguous. Germline V gene data show CDR1 as SGHRS and CDR2 as YFSETQ. The CDR3 length is 15 residues. Trimming took off 3 bases at V and 4 bases at J, with 16 bases between the two ends. The CDR3 loop reads CASSYAASKSYGYTF. For the CDR3, the DNA is TGCGCCAGCAGCTACGCGGCCTCTAAGAGCTATGGCTACACCTTC.

Points on this clone: A far larger clone is a single base away, which makes a read error likely. Other DNA sequences within the sample encode an identical CDR3. The CDR3 region is CASSLEPGQGVEQYF. The CDR3 DNA sequence: TGCGCCAGCAGCTTAGAGCCGGGACAGGGGGTCGAGCAGTACTTC. The chain couples TRBV5-1 to TRBJ2-7, with 11 bases that match TRBD1. CDR3 length: 15 residues. V lost 2 bases and J lost 6; bases outside the gene matches: 7. Germline assignment: CDR1 SGHRS and CDR2 YFSETQ.

This clone was found once. The gene calls are TRBV29-1 and TRBJ1-1; D is uncertain. CDR3 length equals 15 residues. CDR1 SQVTM and CDR2 ANQGSEA come from the germline V gene. V dropped 0 bases and J dropped 3 bases, with 14 bases sitting between them. CDR3 loop: CSVEDKFRSDTEAFF. In DNA form, the CDR3 reads TGCAGCGTTGAAGACAAGTTCCGGTCGGACACTGAAGCTTTCTTT.

The chain combines TRBV21-1 with TRBJ2-7; the table assigns TRBD1, which was not confirmed against the DNA. TRBV21-1 is assigned pseudogene status. This CDR3 has 16 amino acids. In nucleotides, the CDR3 is TGTGCCAGCAGCAGGGCGCCGGGACAGGGGCACTACGAGCAGTACTTC. This sequence encodes CASSRAPGQGHYEQYF.

The chain couples TRBV7-2 to TRBJ2-1; 8 nucleotides align to TRBD2. The CDR3 consists of 15 residues. Trimming at V came to 5 bases and at J to 2 bases, leaving 5 bases not matched to a gene. The germline V gene encodes CDR1 SGHTA and CDR2 FQGNSA. CDR3 coding DNA: TGTGCCAGCAGCCTTACTAGCGGTCCCTACAATGAGCAGTTCTTC. Protein: CASSLTSGPYNEQFF.

The chain joins TRBV5-8 to TRBJ2-7; TRBD1 is a possible D gene (5 bases). The germline V and J ends were trimmed by 1 base and 5 bases, with 7 bases remaining between them. Germline assignment: CDR1 SGHTS and CDR2 YDEGEE. The CDR3 runs 12 residues. The CDR3 DNA follows: TGTGCCAGCAGCTTGATGGGGCACGAGCAGTACTTC. It is translated as CASSLMGHEQYF.

The J gene is TRBJ2-1, the V gene TRBV10-2; 12 bases are a match to TRBD2. Germline values: CDR1 WSHSY, CDR2 SAAADI. Trimming cost V 11 bases and J 2 bases; bases outside gene matches: 4. The CDR3 is 14 amino acids. CDR3 region: CASRTSGTYNEQFF. CDR3 sequence (DNA): TGCGCCTCTCGGACTAGCGGGACCTACAATGAGCAGTTCTTC.

This clone has more than one count but fewer than ten. V gene TRBV7-3 combines with J gene TRBJ2-2; TRBD2 matches 9 bases. The CDR3 has 15 residues. V trimming: 2 bases; J trimming: 8 bases; junction bases outside the gene matches: 6. Germline values: CDR1 SGHTA, CDR2 FQGTGA. CDR3 in amino acids: CASSLAGGPAGELFF. The CDR3 region has the DNA TGTGCCAGCAGCTTAGCGGGAGGGCCGGCAGGGGAGCTGTTTTTT.

The chain links TRBV5-4 to TRBJ2-3; D remains ambiguous. The V gene lost 4 bases and the J gene lost 0 bases, with 6 bases spanning the gap. Germline V gene data show CDR1 as SGHNT and CDR2 as YYREEE (reference sequence). This CDR3 comprises 13 residues. DNA of the CDR3: TGTGCCAGCAGCCCACAGAGCACAGATACGCAGTATTTT. Amino acids: CASSPQSTDTQYF.

This clone was recorded a few times. The same CDR3 also results from other DNA sequences found in this sample. The chain has TRBV7-2 and TRBJ1-4, with D uncertain. With 3 bases removed from V and 0 bases from J, the gap between germline ends came to 8 bases. Germline CDR1 is SGHTA and CDR2 is FQGNSA. The CDR3 is made up of 15 amino acids. The CDR3 spells CASSLDLATNEKLFF. DNA for the CDR3: TGTGCCAGCAGCTTGGACCTAGCAACTAATGAAAAACTGTTTTTT.

The rearrangement links TRBV4-2 to TRBJ2-7; 8 nucleotides match TRBD2. The CDR3 extends over 17 amino acids. Trimming took 0 bases from V and 1 from J; bases not matched to a gene: 8. The germline V gene has CDR1 LGHNA and CDR2 YNFKEQ. CDR3 coding DNA: TGTGCCAGCAGCCAAGATGGGCTAGCGGGCCAGTCCTACGAGCAGTACTTC. Translation gives CASSQDGLAGQSYEQYF.